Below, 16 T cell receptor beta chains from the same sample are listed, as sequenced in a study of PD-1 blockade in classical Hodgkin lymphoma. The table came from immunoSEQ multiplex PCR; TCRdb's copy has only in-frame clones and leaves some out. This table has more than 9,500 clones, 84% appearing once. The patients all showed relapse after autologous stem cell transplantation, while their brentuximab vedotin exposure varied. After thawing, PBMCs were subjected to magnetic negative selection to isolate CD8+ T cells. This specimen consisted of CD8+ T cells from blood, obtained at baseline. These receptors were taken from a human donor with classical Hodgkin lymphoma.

The CDR3 reads CASSPWRDSDTQYF. As DNA, the CDR3 is TGTGCCAGCAGCCCCTGGAGAGACTCAGATACGCAGTATTTT. The chain combines TRBV7-2 with TRBJ2-3; the D is unclear. There are 14 residues in the CDR3. Germline values: CDR1 SGHTA, CDR2 FQGNSA. V was shortened by 5 bases and J by 4 bases, with 13 bases between the two germline ends.

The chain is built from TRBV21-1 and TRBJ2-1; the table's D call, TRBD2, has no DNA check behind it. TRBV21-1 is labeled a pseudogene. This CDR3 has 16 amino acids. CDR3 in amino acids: CASSFEANTPNNEQFF. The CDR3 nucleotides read TGTGCCAGCAGCTTCGAAGCGAATACACCTAACAATGAGCAGTTCTTC.

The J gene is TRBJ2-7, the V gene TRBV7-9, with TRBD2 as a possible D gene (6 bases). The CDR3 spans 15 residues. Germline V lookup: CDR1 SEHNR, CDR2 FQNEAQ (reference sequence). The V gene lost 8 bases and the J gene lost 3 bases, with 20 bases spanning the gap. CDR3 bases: TGTGCCAGCCTAATAACCAGGCGGGGCAGCTACGAGCAGTACTTC. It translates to CASLITRRGSYEQYF.

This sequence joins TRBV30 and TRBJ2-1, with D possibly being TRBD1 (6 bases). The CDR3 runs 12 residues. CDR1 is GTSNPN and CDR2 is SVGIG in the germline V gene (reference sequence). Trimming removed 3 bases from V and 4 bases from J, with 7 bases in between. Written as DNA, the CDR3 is TGTGCCTGGAGCAGGGGATACAATGAGCAGTTCTTC. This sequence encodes CAWSRGYNEQFF.

The CDR3 nucleotides are TGCGCCAGCATTGGACTAGCGGATCTGTCCGAGCAGTACTTC. It specifies CASIGLADLSEQYF. The chain couples TRBV10-2 to TRBJ2-7; 10 nucleotides line up with TRBD2. This CDR3 has 14 amino acids. Germline loops: CDR1 WSHSY, CDR2 SAAADI. The J segment lost 6 bases and the V segment lost 7 bases, leaving 9 bases of the junction unmatched.

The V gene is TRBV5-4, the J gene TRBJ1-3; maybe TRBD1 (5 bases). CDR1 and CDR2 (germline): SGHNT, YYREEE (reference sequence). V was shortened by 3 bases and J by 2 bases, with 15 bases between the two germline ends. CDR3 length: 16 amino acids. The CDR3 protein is CASSSPGGEPGNTIYF. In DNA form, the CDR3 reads TGTGCCAGCAGCTCCCCGGGGGGGGAGCCTGGAAACACCATATATTTT.

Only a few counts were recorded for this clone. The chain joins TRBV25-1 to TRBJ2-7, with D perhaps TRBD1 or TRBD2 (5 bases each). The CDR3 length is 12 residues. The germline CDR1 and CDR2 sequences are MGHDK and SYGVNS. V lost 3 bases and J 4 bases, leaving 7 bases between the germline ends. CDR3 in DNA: TGTGCCAGCAGTGACAGGGAGTACGAGCAGTACTTC. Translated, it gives CASSDREYEQYF.

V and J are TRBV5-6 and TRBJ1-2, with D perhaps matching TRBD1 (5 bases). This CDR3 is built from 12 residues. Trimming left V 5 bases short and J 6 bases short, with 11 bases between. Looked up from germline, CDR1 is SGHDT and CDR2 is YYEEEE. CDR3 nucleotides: TGTGCCAGCAGGGATGGGGGGGATGGCTACACCTTC. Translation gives CASRDGGDGYTF.

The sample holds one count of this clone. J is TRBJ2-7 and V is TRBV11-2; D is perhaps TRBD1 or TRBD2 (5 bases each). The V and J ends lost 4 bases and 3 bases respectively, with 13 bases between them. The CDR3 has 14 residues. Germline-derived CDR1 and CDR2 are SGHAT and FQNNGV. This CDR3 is CASSSRDVLYEQYF. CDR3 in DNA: TGTGCCAGCAGCTCCCGGGACGTGCTCTACGAGCAGTACTTC. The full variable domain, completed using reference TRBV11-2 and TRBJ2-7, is EAGVAQSPRYKIIEKRQSVAFWCNPISGHATLYWYQQILGQGPKLLIQFQNNGVVDDSQLPKDRFSAERLKGVDSTLKIQPAKLEDSAVYLCASSSRDVLYEQYFGPGTRLTVT.

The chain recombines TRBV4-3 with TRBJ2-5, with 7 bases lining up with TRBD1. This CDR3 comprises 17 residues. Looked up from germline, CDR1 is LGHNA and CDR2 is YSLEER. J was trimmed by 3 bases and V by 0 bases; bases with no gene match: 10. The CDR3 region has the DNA TGCGCCAGCAGCCAAGATTGGCCGACAGGGTGGGAAGAGACCCAGTACTTC. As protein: CASSQDWPTGWEETQYF.

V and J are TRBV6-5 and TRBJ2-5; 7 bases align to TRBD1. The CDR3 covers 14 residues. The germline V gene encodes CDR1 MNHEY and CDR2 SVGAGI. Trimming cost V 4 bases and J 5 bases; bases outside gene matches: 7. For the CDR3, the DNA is TGTGCCAGCAGTTCGACAGGGCAGGGGGAGACCCAGTACTTC. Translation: CASSSTGQGETQYF.

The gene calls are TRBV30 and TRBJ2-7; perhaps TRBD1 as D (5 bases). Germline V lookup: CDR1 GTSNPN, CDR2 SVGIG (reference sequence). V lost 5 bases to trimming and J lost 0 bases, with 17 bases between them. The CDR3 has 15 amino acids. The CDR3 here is CAWRQPQIGSYEQYF. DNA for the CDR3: TGTGCCTGGCGACAGCCCCAAATAGGCTCCTACGAGCAGTACTTC.

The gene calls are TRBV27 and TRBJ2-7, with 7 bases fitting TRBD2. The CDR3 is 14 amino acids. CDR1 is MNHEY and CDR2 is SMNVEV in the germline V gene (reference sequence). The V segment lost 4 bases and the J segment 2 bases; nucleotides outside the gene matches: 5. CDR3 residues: CASSSYGGAYEQYF. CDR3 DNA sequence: TGTGCCAGCAGTTCCTATGGGGGGGCCTACGAGCAGTACTTC.

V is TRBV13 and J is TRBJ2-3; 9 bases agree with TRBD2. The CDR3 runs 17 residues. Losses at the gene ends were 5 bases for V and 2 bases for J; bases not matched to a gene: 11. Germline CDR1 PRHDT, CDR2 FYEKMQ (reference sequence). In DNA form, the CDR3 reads TGTGCCAGCAGCAGACCTGCGGGAGGGCCCGTCACAGATACGCAGTATTTT. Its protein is CASSRPAGGPVTDTQYF.

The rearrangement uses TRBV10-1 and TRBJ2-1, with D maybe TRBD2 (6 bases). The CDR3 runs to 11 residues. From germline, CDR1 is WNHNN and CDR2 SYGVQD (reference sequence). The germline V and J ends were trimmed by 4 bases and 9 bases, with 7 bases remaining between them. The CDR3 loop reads CASSGDFEQFF. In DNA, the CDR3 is TGCGCCAGCAGTGGGGACTTTGAGCAGTTCTTC.

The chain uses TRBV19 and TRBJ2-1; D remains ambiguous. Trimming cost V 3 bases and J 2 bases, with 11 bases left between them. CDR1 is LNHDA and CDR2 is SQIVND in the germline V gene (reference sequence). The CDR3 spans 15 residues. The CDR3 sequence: CASSIAGFTYNEQFF. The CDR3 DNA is TGTGCCAGTAGTATTGCCGGGTTTACCTACAATGAGCAGTTCTTC.